The source of this T cell receptor beta chain is a study of blood T cell repertoires in COVID-19 (dated by TCRdb to between 2020 and 2021). About the full investigation: Collaborator samples came from the United States, Italy and Spain and covered acute and convalescent phases of COVID-19. The material from the prospective study consisted of cDNA or gDNA derived from T cells, B-cell-depleted T cells, or PBMCs. Deeply sampled blood TCRbeta repertoires from subjects exposed to, actively infected with, or recovered from COVID-19 were included in the dataset. The repertoires were released in a freely available public database meant as a resource for research on the immune response to SARS-CoV-2. Samples were obtained from the ongoing ImmuneRACE study (first 160 participants) and from some 1,200 subjects provided by 6 global collaborators. Nearly every sample came with metadata listing a de-identified subject ID, COVID-19 status, age in years and sex. Where HLA class I and class II types were available, the types were taken from metadata supplied by the sample provider, not from assay-based typing. Findings and caveats that apply to the study as a whole: The amount of clinical and demographic metadata varied by source and participant and was provided uncurated.

In the case of this clone: This receptor's antigen is unknown. Base qualities are not at hand, and no much larger clone is one base apart.

Inclusive of the bounding cysteine and phenylalanine, the CDR3 is 16 residues long. Kept here is only the CDR3 DNA, which spans 48 bases and is read in frame from base 1. Trimming removed 3 bases from V and 5 bases from J, leaving 16 bases between the germline ends. The CDR1 and CDR2 encoded by the germline V gene are SGHAT and FQNNGV. TCRbeta CDR3 regions were amplified from genomic DNA using the immunoSEQ Assay, a bias-controlled multiplex PCR. From the authors' description of their analysis: The number of nucleated cells in each sample was estimated from the amplification of reference gene primers within the assay. To quantify the absolute abundance of each unique TCRbeta CDR3 rearrangement, sequence reads were collapsed and filtered. For each sample, productive Simpson clonality was calculated by taking the square root of Simpson's diversity index across productive rearrangements. As stored in TCRdb, this immuneACCESS dataset retains in-frame rearrangements with V and J assigned. A fraction of the clones does not appear; measured against another copy, unresolved V genes explain less than half of the discrepancy, and the remainder lacks a known reason. For V, J and clone size, that table is used; D and trimming come from the DNA. The sample table lists around 290,000 clones, roughly 88% of them with a count of one. The ten biggest clones cover 0.8% to 1% of the sample.

Participants in the prospective study were aged roughly 18 to 100 years, lived in 20 to 25 United States geographic areas, and enrolled through a virtual design. In the prospective study, participants were assigned to cohorts based on the clinical history participants reported in a screening survey and a study questionnaire. Recovered participants in ImmuneRACE Cohort 3 were defined by two consecutive negative NP/OP PCR tests, clearance by a healthcare professional, or resolution of symptoms. Mobile phlebotomists in the prospective study collected whole blood, serum and a nasopharyngeal or oropharyngeal swab from every participant. Over a roughly 2-month period, participants in the prospective study had the option of providing additional blood draws and questionnaires. Before DNA extraction, blood samples from the prospective study were shipped at room temperature or frozen.

The chain is assembled from TRBV11-2 and TRBJ1-4, with the D gene not clear enough to name. This receptor was identified in a woman aged 30 to 39 who had recovered from COVID-19. The sample taken for sequencing was PBMCs or T cells enriched from blood (not recorded which). The CDR3 reads CASSFYPMSLNEKLFF. Here is the DNA: TGTGCCAGCAGCTTCTATCCGATGAGTCTGAATGAAAAACTGTTTTTT.